Listed below are T cell receptor beta chains from one sample, sequenced in a study of T cell responses to AZD1222 COVID-19 vaccine. Produced via immunoSEQ multiplex PCR; TCRdb's table is partial and in-frame only. Of about 99,000 clones in the sample, 85% to 90% were seen once. Material: peripheral blood, obtained on day 0 of AZD1222 vaccination. Source of these receptors: an adult in good health. Both conserved end residues are part of each CDR3. Each record gives: D gene, J gene, V gene, CDR3 length, CDR3 DNA, CDR3 protein. A D gene is named only where the DNA matches it firmly.

>.|TRBJ2-2|TRBV5-1|13
TGCGCCAGCAGGCCAGGGGCCACCGGGGAGCTGTTTTTT
CASRPGATGELFF
>.|TRBJ1-2|TRBV18|15
TGTGCCAGCTCACCACCTGGAAAAGCTAACTATGGCTACACCTTC
CASSPPGKANYGYTF
>TRBD2|TRBJ2-1|TRBV4-1|16
TGCGCCAGCAGCCAAGTCCTAGCGGGAAGCTACAATGAGCAGTTCTTC
CASSQVLAGSYNEQFF
>.|TRBJ2-7|TRBV5-4|13
TGTGCCAGCAGCAAGGACTCCTCCTACGAGCAGTACTTC
CASSKDSSYEQYF
>.|TRBJ2-7|TRBV28|14
TGTGCCAGCAGTTTAACATTCGCCGCCCGGGAGCAGTACTTC
CASSLTFAAREQYF
>TRBD1|TRBJ2-3|TRBV28|15
TGTGCCAGCAGTTTATTGGACAGGGCGAGGGATACGCAGTATTTT
CASSLLDRARDTQYF
>.|TRBJ1-5|TRBV5-5|14
TGTGCCAGCAGCTTGGACGTAAGAAATCAGCCCCAGCATTTT
CASSLDVRNQPQHF
>TRBD1|TRBJ2-7|TRBV6-5|15
TGTGCCAGCACCCAAGGGGTACAGGGGGCAGGTGAGCAGTACTTC
CASTQGVQGAGEQYF
>.|TRBJ1-4|TRBV5-5|15
TGTGCCAGCAGCTTGGGTGCCGGGGGATATGAAAAACTGTTTTTT
CASSLGAGGYEKLFF
>TRBD1|TRBJ2-3|TRBV5-8|16
TGTGCCAGCAGCTTGTACGGGACAGGTGCAACAGATACGCAGTATTTT
CASSLYGTGATDTQYF
>.|TRBJ1-1|TRBV28|13
TGTGCCAGCAGTTTCTACGGGAACACTGAAGCTTTCTTT
CASSFYGNTEAFF